These 14 T cell receptor beta chains came from one sample sequenced in a study of CD8 T cells in ankylosing spondylitis. TCRdb redid the calling of the 5' RACE reads with MiXCR, one entry per CDR3 protein. The sample includes more than 150,000 distinct CDR3 sequences, 10% to 15% of them seen just once. Sequenced: blood, either unsorted or a sorted T cell fraction (not recorded which). Receptors were obtained from a female donor with ankylosing spondylitis or in good health (not recorded which).

In its sample, this clonotype was seen many times. This chain joins TRBV5-5 and TRBJ2-3; no reliable D call. V lost 4 bases and J 1 base, leaving 19 bases between the germline ends. This CDR3 spans 17 amino acids. Germline CDR1 is SGHKS and CDR2 is YYEKEE (reference sequence). CDR3 amino acids: CASSPPGAQSRTDTQYF. For the CDR3, the DNA is TGTGCCAGCAGCCCCCCCGGCGCCCAGAGTCGCACAGATACGCAGTATTTT.

This clonotype was seen ten or more times. This sequence joins TRBV5-1 and TRBJ2-3; weak D call: TRBD2 (6 bases). V was trimmed by 2 bases and J by 0 bases, leaving 7 bases between them. The germline gives CDR1 SGHRS, CDR2 YFSETQ. This CDR3 has 14 amino acids. The CDR3 sequence is CASSFSGSTDTQYF. The CDR3 nucleotides are TGCGCCAGCAGCTTCAGCGGGAGCACAGATACGCAGTATTTT.

This sequence joins TRBV5-1 and TRBJ2-5, with 10 bases fitting TRBD1. CDR3 length equals 16 residues. Per the germline V gene, CDR1 is SGHRS and CDR2 is YFSETQ. V was pared by 2 bases and J by 4 bases, with 8 bases of the junction left unmatched. CDR3 bases: TGCGCCAGCAGCTTAGCAAGGACAGGGGGACGAGAGACCCAGTACTTC. Its protein is CASSLARTGGRETQYF. The complete variable domain, with remaining parts taken from reference TRBV5-1 and TRBJ2-5, reads KAGVTQTPRYLIKTRGQQVTLSCSPISGHRSVSWYQQTPGQGLQFLFEYFSETQRNKGNFPGRFSGRQFSNSRSEMNVSTLELGDSALYLCASSLARTGGRETQYFGPGTRLLVL.

This sequence joins TRBV20-1 and TRBJ2-5; tentative D call: TRBD1 (6 bases). This CDR3 has 14 residues. V was shortened by 3 bases and J by 2 bases, with 13 bases between the two germline ends. Germline V gene lookup returns CDR1 DFQATT and CDR2 SNEGSKA (reference sequence). The CDR3 DNA follows: TGCAGTGCTAGCCGCCAGGGGAGACAAGAGACCCAGTACTTC. Residues: CSASRQGRQETQYF.

This clonotype was counted at least ten times. The chain combines TRBV20-1 with TRBJ2-7; 7 bases are a match to TRBD1. This CDR3 contains 13 residues. CDR1 is DFQATT, CDR2 SNEGSKA, per germline (reference sequence). Trimming cost V 5 bases and J 5 bases; bases outside gene matches: 9. The CDR3 protein is CSARDRVDHEQYF. CDR3 DNA: TGCAGTGCTCGTGACAGGGTTGACCACGAGCAGTACTTC.

Many counts were recorded for this clonotype. The chain is built from TRBV29-1 and TRBJ1-1; D unresolved. Trimming took 3 bases from V and 1 from J, leaving 12 bases between them. Per the germline V gene, CDR1 is SQVTM and CDR2 is ANQGSEA. The CDR3 length is 14 residues. The CDR3 reads CSVDKSGANTEAFF. The CDR3 coding sequence is TGCAGCGTTGATAAGAGCGGCGCGAACACTGAAGCTTTCTTT.

This clonotype was seen ten or more times. The chain couples TRBV28 to TRBJ2-5; TRBD1 agrees at 7 bases. Trimming took 6 bases from V and 2 from J; bases not matched to a gene: 6. Germline CDR1 MDHEN, CDR2 SYDVKM. CDR3 length: 14 amino acids. In DNA form, the CDR3 reads TGTGCCAGCAGCTCCAGGGGGACACAAGAGACCCAGTACTTC. The encoded protein is CASSSRGTQETQYF.

This clonotype was seen more than once but under ten times. This chain uses TRBV24-1 with TRBJ2-1, with a possible D match to TRBD1 (5 bases). The V end was cut by 1 base, the J end by 7 bases, with 7 bases between. CDR1 and CDR2 (germline): KGHDR, SFDVKD. The CDR3 sequence is 13 residues long. This CDR3 is CATSDLKGNEQFF. The CDR3 DNA reads TGTGCCACCAGTGATTTAAAGGGGAATGAGCAGTTCTTC.

This clonotype was counted ten times or more. The chain combines TRBV20-1 with TRBJ2-3; D not certain. Germline lookup yields CDR1 DFQATT and CDR2 SNEGSKA (reference sequence). The CDR3 consists of 13 residues. The V end lost 1 base, the J end lost 5 bases, and 10 bases lay between the germline ends. The CDR3: CSARVSKGDTQYF. The CDR3 DNA follows: TGCAGTGCTAGAGTCTCTAAGGGAGATACGCAGTATTTT.

This clonotype occurred many times. The chain combines TRBV27 with TRBJ1-2, with D possibly matching TRBD1 (6 bases). V lost 6 bases to trimming and J lost 4 bases, with 15 bases between them. The CDR3 is 14 residues long. Looked up from germline, CDR1 is MNHEY and CDR2 is SMNVEV (reference sequence). CDR3 DNA: TGTGCCAGCAGACCCCTAGGGGGGGGCTATGGCTACACCTTC. It translates to CASRPLGGGYGYTF.

This clonotype occurred many times. The V call is TRBV7-2, the J call TRBJ2-7, with a possible D match to TRBD2 (5 bases). CDR1 and CDR2 from the germline V gene are SGHTA and FQGNSA. Trimming took off 1 base at V and 2 bases at J, with 12 bases between the two ends. The CDR3 has 15 amino acids. CDR3 protein: CASSLVPTSAYEQYF. The DNA for the CDR3 is TGTGCCAGCAGCTTAGTCCCCACTAGTGCCTACGAGCAGTACTTC.

The rearrangement uses TRBV10-3 and TRBJ2-3; D remains ambiguous. The CDR3 is 14 residues long. V dropped 9 bases and J dropped 1 base, with 14 bases sitting between them. Germline loops: CDR1 ENHRY, CDR2 SYGVKD. CDR3 DNA: TGTGCCATGGGCACTCGTACGGGCACAGATACGCAGTATTTT. Protein sequence: CAMGTRTGTDTQYF.

This clonotype was recorded many times. The chain links TRBV12-3 or TRBV12-4 to TRBJ2-3; D possibly corresponds to TRBD2 (6 bases). CDR3 length equals 17 residues. Trimming left V 3 bases short and J 0 bases short, with 16 bases between. CDR3 loop: CASSFPLTRPSTDTQYF. In DNA form, the CDR3 reads TGTGCCAGCAGTTTCCCCCTGACTAGACCTAGCACAGATACGCAGTATTTT.

This clonotype was detected ten times or more. The chain uses TRBV20-1 and TRBJ2-3; TRBD1 might be the D (6 bases). Germline CDR1 and CDR2: DFQATT and SNEGSKA (reference sequence). This CDR3 is built from 14 residues. Trimming cost V 6 bases and J 5 bases, with 18 bases left between them. The CDR3 sequence: CSARGLLVKDTQYF. DNA for the CDR3: TGCAGTGCCAGGGGTCTCCTCGTTAAAGATACGCAGTATTTT.